This T cell receptor beta chain comes out of a study of cytomegalovirus exposure and HLA in healthy donors. Study-wide results and caveats: Trimming of TCR beta V- and J-genes showed a link, identified in a later analysis, to a missense DCLRE1C variant. In most subjects, TCR beta sequences reportedly gave accurate predictions of HLA-A and HLA-B alleles.

The primer mix had 60 Vbeta and 13 Jbeta primers. Libraries were prepared by immunoSEQ multiplex PCR; TCRdb keeps only in-frame clonotypes and omits some of them. The sample records some 70,000 clones, less than 70% being singletons. V gave up 5 bases and J gave up 5 bases; unmatched junction bases: 5. In germline, CDR1 is GTSNPN, CDR2 SVGIG (reference sequence). CDR3 length equals 16 residues. To note about this clone: Its cognate antigen is unknown.

V usage is TRBV30 and J usage is TRBJ2-2; TRBD2 aligns across 16 bases. The TCR was taken from a woman aged 50 to 60 in good health and CMV-seronegative. Material: PBMCs. DNA of the CDR3: TGTGCCTGGGGGGGACTAGCGGGAGGGGAAACCGGGGAGCTGTTTTTT. Translating gives CAWGGLAGGETGELFF.